A selection of T cell receptor beta chains follows, all from one sample in a study of identical twins. TCRdb redid the calling of the 5' RACE reads with MiXCR, one entry per CDR3 protein. The repertoire consists of around 1.7 million distinct CDR3 sequences, with around 29% occurring once and the leading ten covering about 0.27%. Sequencing input: cord blood. Receptors originate from a newborn girl in good health. The CDR3 runs from the conserved cysteine through the conserved F or W. The order of the fields is J gene, D gene, clone size, V gene, CDR3 protein, CDR3 DNA. The D gene is left open where the match is weak. Size tells how often a clone was seen (once, few, many) or the class of an expanded clone, and some rows leave it out.

TRBJ2-1,-,-,TRBV7-2,CASGRGPRYNEQFF,TGTGCCAGCGGCCGTGGGCCCCGTTACAATGAGCAGTTCTTC
TRBJ1-3,-,-,TRBV7-2,CASSPRGNSGNTIYF,TGTGCCAGCAGCCCGCGGGGGAACTCTGGAAACACCATATATTTT
TRBJ2-5,-,-,TRBV13,CASTITPGAFQETQYF,TGTGCCAGCACCATAACTCCAGGGGCGTTTCAAGAGACCCAGTACTTC
TRBJ2-1,-,-,TRBV28,CANSGPERPYNEQFF,TGTGCCAACTCGGGGCCTGAGCGTCCCTACAATGAGCAGTTCTTC
TRBJ1-2,-,many,TRBV6-1,CASSERAGYTF,TGTGCCAGCAGTGAACGGGCTGGCTACACCTTC
TRBJ1-2,TRBD1,few,TRBV27,CASSLGQGARRGYTF,TGTGCCAGCAGTTTAGGGCAGGGGGCGCGGAGGGGCTACACCTTC
TRBJ1-2,-,many,TRBV10-3,CAISETNYGYTF,TGTGCCATCAGTGAGACAAACTATGGCTACACCTTC
TRBJ2-7,-,-,TRBV25-1,CASTRAATYEQYF,TGTGCCAGCACACGGGCAGCGACCTACGAGCAGTACTTC
TRBJ2-5,-,many,TRBV4-2,CASSQEGLQETQYF,TGTGCCAGCAGCCAAGAAGGTCTCCAAGAGACCCAGTACTTC
TRBJ2-7,-,-,TRBV14,CASSQEIAAVDEQYF,TGTGCCAGCAGCCAAGAAATCGCGGCCGTGGACGAGCAGTACTTC
TRBJ2-2,TRBD2,-,TRBV29-1,CSVAGVLAGAYTGELFF,TGCAGCGTCGCTGGGGTACTAGCGGGGGCCTACACCGGGGAGCTGTTTTTT
TRBJ2-7,TRBD2,-,TRBV11-2,CAGSPRAGRGSYEQYF,TGTGCCGGCAGCCCACGGGCGGGGAGGGGCTCCTACGAGCAGTACTTC
TRBJ2-7,-,few,TRBV9,CASSVWATGSSYEQYF,TGTGCCAGCAGCGTTTGGGCCACCGGCAGCTCCTACGAGCAGTACTTC
TRBJ1-1,-,-,TRBV6-5,CASSYRERENTEAFF,TGTGCCAGCAGTTACCGGGAGAGGGAGAACACTGAAGCTTTCTTT
TRBJ2-1,-,-,TRBV24-1,CATSDSGLPSEQFF,TGTGCCACCAGTGATTCGGGACTCCCTAGTGAGCAGTTCTTC
TRBJ2-1,-,-,TRBV7-2,CASSLHSAGYNEQFF,TGTGCCAGCAGCTTACATAGCGCAGGGTACAATGAGCAGTTCTTC
TRBJ2-3,-,-,TRBV10-3,CAISETAEAQYF,TGTGCCATCAGTGAGACGGCGGAGGCGCAGTATTTT
TRBJ2-1,TRBD1,few,TRBV20-1,CSARPTGRNEQFF,TGCAGTGCTAGACCGACAGGGCGGAATGAGCAGTTCTTC
TRBJ1-4,TRBD1,few,TRBV6-6,CASTLGTVKEKLFF,TGTGCCAGCACCTTGGGGACAGTAAAAGAAAAACTGTTTTTT
TRBJ1-6,-,-,TRBV10-3,CAISDWGSDSSPLHF,TGTGCCATCAGTGACTGGGGATCGGATTCCTCACCCCTCCACTTT
TRBJ2-1,-,-,TRBV5-1,CASSLARVIAHNEQFF,TGCGCCAGCAGCTTGGCTAGGGTGATCGCACACAATGAGCAGTTCTTC
TRBJ2-5,-,-,TRBV21-1,CASSKVRDSAYNEQYF,TGTGCCAGCAGCAAAGTGAGGGACTCCGCATACAATGAGCAGTACTTC
TRBJ2-1,-,few,TRBV6-6,CASSTTLGPDEQFF,TGTGCCAGCAGTACAACACTAGGTCCGGATGAGCAGTTCTTC
TRBJ1-2,-,-,TRBV29-1,CSVDVGGRDGYTF,TGCAGCGTTGACGTTGGGGGGCGTGATGGCTACACCTTC
TRBJ1-2,-,few,TRBV7-2,CASSLARGRRIAYGYTF,TGTGCCAGCAGCTTAGCGCGGGGGCGCCGTATCGCTTATGGCTACACCTTC
TRBJ2-7,-,-,TRBV11-2,CASSLAQSGTPGGEQYF,TGTGCCAGCAGCTTAGCCCAGTCCGGGACACCCGGGGGCGAGCAGTACTTC
TRBJ1-5,TRBD1,-,TRBV2,CASSEQGWGQPQHF,TGTGCCAGCAGCGAACAGGGGTGGGGTCAGCCCCAGCATTTT
TRBJ2-7,-,many,TRBV5-1,CASSLALGDEQYF,TGCGCCAGCAGCTTGGCCTTAGGCGACGAGCAGTACTTC
TRBJ2-7,TRBD2,few,TRBV5-5,CASSLLILAGVRLTYEQYF,TGTGCCAGCAGCTTGTTGATTCTAGCGGGAGTTCGGCTAACCTACGAGCAGTACTTC
TRBJ2-5,TRBD2,few,TRBV2,CASSYSSGRAGETQYF,TGTGCCAGCAGCTATTCTAGCGGGAGGGCCGGAGAGACCCAGTACTTC
TRBJ1-2,TRBD1,few,TRBV3-1,CASSPNRGGRYGYTF,TGTGCCAGCAGCCCTAACAGGGGTGGCCGCTATGGCTACACCTTC
TRBJ2-3,-,few,TRBV20-1,CSARVATTDTQYF,TGCAGTGCTAGAGTGGCGACCACAGATACGCAGTATTTT
TRBJ2-1,-,few,TRBV15,CATSTAGYNEQFF,TGTGCCACCAGCACAGCGGGTTACAATGAGCAGTTCTTC
TRBJ2-2,TRBD1,once,TRBV28,CASNLPGQGAGELFF,TGTGCCAGCAACTTACCGGGACAGGGAGCCGGGGAGCTGTTTTTT
TRBJ1-1,-,-,TRBV5-5,CASSAARRNTEAFF,TGTGCCAGCAGCGCCGCCAGGAGGAACACTGAAGCTTTCTTT
TRBJ2-3,TRBD2,-,TRBV9,CASSVVAGALTDTQYF,TGTGCCAGCAGCGTAGTAGCGGGGGCCCTCACAGATACGCAGTATTTT
TRBJ2-3,TRBD1,few,TRBV29-1,CSVGGGTGRTDTQYF,TGCAGCGTTGGAGGGGGCACAGGGAGAACAGATACGCAGTATTTT
TRBJ2-1,-,-,TRBV4-1,CASSQVAYKGLEYNEQFF,TGCGCCAGCAGCCAAGTAGCTTATAAGGGTCTAGAGTACAATGAGCAGTTCTTC
TRBJ2-1,-,-,TRBV3-1,CASSPIRGYDEQFF,TGTGCCAGCAGCCCGATCAGGGGATATGATGAGCAGTTCTTC
TRBJ2-1,-,-,TRBV28,CASSFTAGGVHNEQFF,TGTGCCAGCAGTTTTACGGCGGGCGGGGTCCACAATGAGCAGTTCTTC
TRBJ2-7,-,-,TRBV11-2,CASSPLGPRTSYEQYF,TGTGCCAGCAGCCCCCTCGGACCAAGGACCTCCTACGAGCAGTACTTC